The rows below give T cell receptor beta chains drawn from one sample of a study of blood T cell repertoires in COVID-19. Sequenced by immunoSEQ multiplex PCR; TCRdb stores in-frame clones only, minus some. The top ten clones hold about 13% of a sample with 200,000 to 250,000 clones, around 82% of them seen once. The sequenced material came from peripheral blood. Every receptor here comes from a human donor in a cohort sampled during active COVID-19. Each CDR3 is given with its conserved first and last residue. A D gene is named only where the DNA matches it firmly. The listing skips clone size in some rows; elsewhere it reads once, few, many or a size class.

len,j_gene,d_gene,abundance,v_gene,CDR3aa,CDR3nt
11,TRBJ2-7,TRBD1,NA,TRBV28,CASSATGGWTF,TGTGCCAGCAGCGCTACAGGGGGGTGGACCTTC
15,TRBJ1-6,NA,NA,TRBV28,CASSGGLVRHSPLHF,TGTGCCAGCAGCGGGGGGTTAGTCAGGCATTCACCCCTCCACTTT
14,TRBJ2-7,TRBD2,NA,TRBV5-1,CASSLSGGLGEQYF,TGCGCCAGCAGCTTGTCGGGAGGGCTGGGCGAGCAGTACTTC
15,TRBJ1-2,TRBD1,NA,TRBV7-2,CASSAGQGGLGGYTF,TGTGCCAGCAGCGCCGGACAGGGGGGGTTGGGAGGCTACACCTTC
13,TRBJ1-5,NA,NA,TRBV6-4,CASSDSGDQPQHF,TGTGCCAGCAGTGACTCGGGAGATCAGCCCCAGCATTTT
13,TRBJ2-1,NA,NA,TRBV19,CASSMTTGNEQFF,TGTGCCAGTAGTATGACAACAGGTAATGAGCAGTTCTTC
13,TRBJ2-5,TRBD2,NA,TRBV6-5,CASSQSGVGSQYF,TGTGCCAGCAGTCAGAGCGGGGTTGGGTCCCAGTACTTC
17,TRBJ1-5,NA,NA,TRBV28,CASRNLKAGGWNQPQHF,TGTGCCAGCAGGAACCTCAAAGCGGGGGGGTGGAATCAGCCCCAGCATTTT
15,TRBJ2-1,NA,few,TRBV15,CATSRNREGINEQFF,TGTGCCACCAGCAGGAACAGGGAGGGAATCAATGAGCAGTTCTTC
16,TRBJ1-5,NA,NA,TRBV27,CASSLAGFNSNQPQHF,TGTGCCAGCAGTTTAGCCGGGTTTAATAGCAATCAGCCCCAGCATTTT
13,TRBJ1-1,NA,NA,TRBV10-3,CAISEFQGTEAFF,TGTGCCATCAGTGAGTTCCAGGGTACTGAAGCTTTCTTT
19,TRBJ2-7,TRBD2,NA,TRBV11-2,CASSPLPGTSEIRGGEQYF,TGTGCCAGCAGCCCCCTCCCCGGGACTAGCGAGATTCGCGGGGGGGAGCAGTACTTC
15,TRBJ1-1,NA,NA,TRBV2,CASNLLEQSGTEAFF,TGTGCCAGCAATCTCCTGGAACAGTCGGGGACTGAAGCTTTCTTT
14,TRBJ2-2,NA,NA,TRBV5-1,CASSLATDTGELFF,TGCGCCAGCAGCTTGGCAACGGACACCGGGGAGCTGTTTTTT
12,TRBJ1-1,NA,NA,TRBV11-3,CASGGMNTEAFF,TGTGCCAGCGGGGGGATGAACACTGAAGCTTTCTTT
14,TRBJ1-1,NA,NA,TRBV5-6,CASSLDVTRAEAFF,TGTGCCAGCAGCTTGGATGTCACGAGGGCTGAAGCTTTCTTT
14,TRBJ1-4,NA,NA,TRBV5-4,CASSLGGPTEKLFF,TGTGCCAGCAGCTTGGGGGGGCCGACTGAAAAACTGTTTTTT
16,TRBJ2-1,NA,once,TRBV24-1,CATSAGRGPPYNEQFF,TGTGCCACCAGTGCCGGGCGGGGGCCCCCCTACAATGAGCAGTTCTTC
15,TRBJ2-5,TRBD2,NA,TRBV7-2,CASSLVRGGQETQYF,TGTGCCAGCAGCTTAGTCCGCGGGGGCCAAGAGACCCAGTACTTC
14,TRBJ2-7,NA,NA,TRBV27,CASSLGTFPYEQYF,TGTGCCAGCAGTTTGGGGACATTCCCCTACGAGCAGTACTTC
14,TRBJ2-7,TRBD2,NA,TRBV6-5,CASSVAGGLLEQYF,TGTGCCAGCAGCGTAGCGGGAGGCTTGCTGGAGCAGTACTTC
15,TRBJ2-7,NA,NA,TRBV7-9,CASSRDIFRSYEQYF,TGTGCCAGCAGCCGGGACATTTTTCGTTCCTACGAGCAGTACTTC
15,TRBJ1-5,NA,NA,TRBV4-2,CASSQDGTHREPQHF,TGTGCCAGCAGCCAAGACGGGACTCATCGAGAACCCCAGCATTTT
19,TRBJ1-2,NA,NA,TRBV21-1,CASSKAKTDPRSTNYGYTF,TGTGCCAGCAGCAAAGCGAAGACCGACCCTCGGAGCACTAACTATGGCTACACCTTC
14,TRBJ2-5,NA,NA,TRBV14,CASSPGGGKETQYF,TGTGCCAGCAGCCCCGGAGGGGGCAAGGAGACCCAGTACTTC
15,TRBJ2-5,TRBD2,NA,TRBV6-2/TRBV6-3,CASSPGLAGVETQYF,TGTGCCAGCAGTCCCGGACTAGCGGGAGTGGAGACCCAGTACTTC
14,TRBJ2-7,NA,once,TRBV9,CASSVATGNYEQYF,TGTGCCAGCAGCGTAGCGACCGGGAACTACGAGCAGTACTTC
13,TRBJ2-1,NA,NA,TRBV9,CASSVTGYNEQFF,TGTGCCAGCAGCGTAACCGGTTACAATGAGCAGTTCTTC
15,TRBJ1-4,NA,NA,TRBV19,CASSPQDRINEKLFF,TGTGCCAGTAGTCCCCAAGACAGGATAAATGAAAAACTGTTTTTT
13,TRBJ2-7,TRBD1,NA,TRBV27,CASSLQGAYEQYF,TGTGCCAGCAGTCTCCAGGGGGCGTACGAGCAGTACTTC
13,TRBJ1-2,NA,NA,TRBV29-1,CSATSGTSDGYTF,TGCAGCGCCACGTCCGGGACATCTGATGGCTACACCTTC
14,TRBJ2-3,NA,NA,TRBV11-3,CASSSGLLTDTQYF,TGTGCCAGCAGCTCGGGACTCCTCACAGATACGCAGTATTTT
15,TRBJ2-2,NA,once,TRBV15,CATSRDRANTGELFF,TGTGCCACCAGCAGAGATCGAGCGAACACCGGGGAGCTGTTTTTT
15,TRBJ2-5,NA,NA,TRBV7-8,CASRRRGGYQETQYF,TGTGCCAGCAGGAGGAGGGGGGGGTACCAAGAGACCCAGTACTTC
14,TRBJ2-5,TRBD1,NA,TRBV7-9,CASSPGQGFETQYF,TGTGCCAGCAGCCCGGGACAGGGGTTTGAGACCCAGTACTTC
14,TRBJ1-2,NA,once,TRBV19,CASSPDGGTNGYTF,TGTGCCAGTAGTCCTGACGGGGGGACTAATGGCTACACCTTC
13,TRBJ1-4,TRBD1,NA,TRBV12-3/TRBV12-4,CASSRQGKEKLFF,TGTGCCAGCAGTCGACAGGGGAAGGAAAAACTGTTTTTT
12,TRBJ1-5,NA,NA,TRBV10-3,CAISPNNQPQHF,TGTGCCATCAGCCCAAATAATCAGCCCCAGCATTTT
13,TRBJ1-1,NA,NA,TRBV30,CAWGFGRNTEAFF,TGTGCCTGGGGTTTTGGCAGGAACACTGAAGCTTTCTTT
16,TRBJ1-2,TRBD1,NA,TRBV9,CASSTSTRQGGHGYTF,TGTGCCAGCAGCACTAGTACTAGACAGGGCGGCCATGGCTACACCTTC
16,TRBJ2-1,TRBD2,NA,TRBV11-1,CASSLTVREANNEQFF,TGTGCCAGCAGCTTGACCGTACGGGAGGCAAACAATGAGCAGTTCTTC
16,TRBJ2-3,NA,NA,TRBV5-1,CASSTGQPSSTDTQYF,TGCGCCAGCAGCACCGGACAGCCTTCTAGCACAGATACGCAGTATTTT
15,TRBJ1-6,TRBD1,once,TRBV7-2,CASSTWTGRNSPLHF,TGTGCCAGCAGCACCTGGACAGGGAGAAATTCACCCCTCCACTTT
15,TRBJ1-4,NA,few,TRBV2,CASSEAGGLGEKLFF,TGTGCCAGCAGTGAAGCGGGGGGGCTAGGTGAAAAACTGTTTTTT
15,TRBJ1-4,TRBD1,NA,TRBV4-3,CASSQGRDRGEKLFF,TGCGCCAGCAGCCAGGGTAGGGACAGGGGCGAAAAACTGTTTTTT
16,TRBJ1-2,NA,few,TRBV7-3,CASSPTGGEPDYGYTF,TGTGCCAGCAGTCCAACCGGGGGGGAGCCGGACTATGGCTACACCTTC
16,TRBJ2-2,TRBD2,NA,TRBV19,CASRHERGGRTGELFF,TGTGCCAGTAGACATGAGCGGGGGGGCCGCACCGGGGAGCTGTTTTTT
13,TRBJ1-5,NA,NA,TRBV7-8,CASSLDRVQPQHF,TGTGCCAGCAGCTTAGATCGGGTTCAGCCCCAGCATTTT
16,TRBJ2-2,TRBD2,NA,TRBV9,CASSITSGRVTGELFF,TGTGCCAGCAGCATTACTAGCGGGAGGGTCACCGGGGAGCTGTTTTTT
14,TRBJ2-2,NA,NA,TRBV6-6,CASSYPRATGELFF,TGTGCCAGCAGTTACCCCAGGGCCACCGGGGAGCTGTTTTTT
15,TRBJ2-6,NA,NA,TRBV5-4,CASSGGVSGANVLTF,TGTGCCAGCAGCGGAGGGGTCTCTGGGGCCAACGTCCTGACTTTC
14,TRBJ2-7,TRBD1,NA,TRBV18,CASSPDRGADEQYF,TGTGCCAGCTCACCGGACAGGGGGGCCGACGAGCAGTACTTC
15,TRBJ2-7,TRBD2,few,TRBV11-2,CASSPRLARSYEQYF,TGTGCCAGCAGCCCTCGACTAGCGAGGTCCTACGAGCAGTACTTC
13,TRBJ1-6,NA,NA,TRBV19,CASKEGGDSPLHF,TGTGCCAGTAAGGAGGGGGGGGATTCACCCCTCCACTTT
14,TRBJ1-2,TRBD1,NA,TRBV7-9,CASSFRDRGGGYTF,TGTGCCAGCAGCTTCCGGGACAGGGGAGGCGGCTACACCTTC